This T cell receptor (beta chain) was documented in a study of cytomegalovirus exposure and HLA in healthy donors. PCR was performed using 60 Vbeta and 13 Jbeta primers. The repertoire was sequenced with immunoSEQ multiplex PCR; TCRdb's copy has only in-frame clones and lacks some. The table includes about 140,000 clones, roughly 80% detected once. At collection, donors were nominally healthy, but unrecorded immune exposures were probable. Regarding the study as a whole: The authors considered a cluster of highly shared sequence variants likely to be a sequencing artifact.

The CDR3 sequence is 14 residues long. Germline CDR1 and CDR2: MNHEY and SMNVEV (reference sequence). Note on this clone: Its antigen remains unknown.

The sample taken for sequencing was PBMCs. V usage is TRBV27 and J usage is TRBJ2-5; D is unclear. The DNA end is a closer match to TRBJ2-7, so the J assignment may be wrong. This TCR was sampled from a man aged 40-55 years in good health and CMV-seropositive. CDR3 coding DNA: TGTGCCAGCAGTTTTAGTGGCGCGGCCTACGAGCAGTACTTC. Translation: CASSFSGAAYEQYF.